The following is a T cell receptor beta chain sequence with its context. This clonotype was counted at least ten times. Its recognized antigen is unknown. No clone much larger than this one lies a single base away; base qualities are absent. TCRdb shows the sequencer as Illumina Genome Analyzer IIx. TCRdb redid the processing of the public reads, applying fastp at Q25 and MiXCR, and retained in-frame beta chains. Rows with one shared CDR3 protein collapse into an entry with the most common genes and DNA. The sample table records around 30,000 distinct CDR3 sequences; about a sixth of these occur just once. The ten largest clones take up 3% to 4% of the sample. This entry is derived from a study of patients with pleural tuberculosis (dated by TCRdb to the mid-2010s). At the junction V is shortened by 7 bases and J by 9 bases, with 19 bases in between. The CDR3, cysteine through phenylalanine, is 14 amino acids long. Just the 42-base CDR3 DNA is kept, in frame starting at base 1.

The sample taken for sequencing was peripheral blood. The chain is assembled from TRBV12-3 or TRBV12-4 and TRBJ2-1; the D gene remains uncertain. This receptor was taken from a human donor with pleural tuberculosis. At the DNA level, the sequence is TGTGCCAGCACCCAGGTAGACTCGGCCGGTGAGCAGTTCTTC. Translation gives CASTQVDSAGEQFF.